This T cell receptor beta chain was captured by sequencing in a study of OX40 agonist ivuxolimab in advanced cancers. At the level of the study: At 82.7% male, the cohort had a mean age of around 56 years, ranging from about 20 to 79. Two cutaneous melanoma patients and one hepatocellular carcinoma patient, three in all, had partial responses.

CDR1 and CDR2 from the germline V gene are SGHAT and FQNNGV. The CDR3 extends over 14 amino acids. Trimming cost V 5 bases and J 6 bases, with 14 bases left between them. TCRdb's copy holds only in-frame clones and misses some; the assay was immunoSEQ multiplex PCR. The table has about 69,000 clones, about 80% seen once. Source: CD4+ or CD8+ T cells sorted from blood, taken in a trial of the OX40 agonist ivuxolimab. The clonotype was recovered from an adult with an advanced solid tumor such as melanoma, head and neck, liver or kidney cancer. The chain carries TRBV11-2 and TRBJ2-1, with TRBD2 as a possible D gene (6 bases). The CDR3 coding sequence is TGTGCCAGCAGCCCGCGGGGACTGCCCAATGAGCAGTTCTTC. Its translation: CASSPRGLPNEQFF.